Below are 31 T cell receptor beta chains sequenced from a single sample in a study of spatial heterogeneity in lung cancer. TCRdb itself ran the 5' RACE reads through MiXCR, one entry per CDR3 protein. The sample has 25,000 to 30,000 distinct CDR3 sequences; around 8.4% are singletons. Described time point: sample taken at primary tumor resection. Unsorted tumor, nontumor lung tissue or cryopreserved PBMC supplied the whole RNA. The specimen comprised PBMCs, sampled at surgery. These receptors originate from a female donor with early-stage non-small cell lung cancer.

This chain uses TRBV19 with TRBJ1-2; unclear D gene. The CDR3 has 14 amino acids. V lost 6 bases, J lost 6 bases, and 17 bases lay in between. From germline, CDR1 is LNHDA and CDR2 SQIVND (reference sequence). The DNA for the CDR3 is TGTGCCAGTAGGCTCAAAGTCGGGATACATGGCTACACCTTC. Encoded protein: CASRLKVGIHGYTF.

In its sample, this clonotype was seen many times. The chain carries TRBV3-1 and TRBJ2-1; 10 bases are shared with TRBD2. Trimming removed 4 bases from V and 4 bases from J; junction bases left unmatched: 4. Germline V gene data show CDR1 as LGHDT and CDR2 as YNNKEL (reference sequence). The CDR3 has 15 amino acids. In DNA, the CDR3 is TGTGCCAGCAGCCTACTAGCGGGACTATACAATGAGCAGTTCTTC. It specifies CASSLLAGLYNEQFF.

This clonotype was seen more than once but under ten times. This chain joins TRBV11-2 and TRBJ1-2; D uncertain. CDR1 is SGHAT and CDR2 is FQNNGV in the germline V gene. V was clipped by 5 bases and J by 2 bases, with 9 bases between them. The CDR3 is 13 residues long. The CDR3 here is CASSRIGNYGYTF. CDR3 DNA: TGTGCCAGCAGCAGAATAGGGAACTATGGCTACACCTTC.

This clonotype was picked up a small number of times. V gene TRBV18 combines with J gene TRBJ2-5; 9 bases fit TRBD2. The CDR3 spans 16 residues. The ends lost 2 bases at V and 4 bases at J; junction bases unmatched: 8. The germline V gene encodes CDR1 KGHSH and CDR2 LQKENI. The DNA of the CDR3 is TGTGCCAGCTCACCAGAACCGGGACTAGCTTCAGAGACCCAGTACTTC. Protein: CASSPEPGLASETQYF.

V usage is TRBV4-2 and J usage is TRBJ2-2; 8 bases agree with TRBD2. This CDR3 contains 18 residues. In germline, CDR1 is LGHNA, CDR2 YNFKEQ. J lost 5 bases, V lost 4 bases, and 15 bases had no gene match. CDR3 in DNA: TGTGCCAGCAGCCTTGACGGGACTAGTTGGGGAAAAACCGGGGAGCTGTTTTTT. Protein sequence: CASSLDGTSWGKTGELFF.

The chain joins TRBV29-1 to TRBJ2-3; 10 bases agree with TRBD1. The CDR3 totals 15 residues. V trimming: 0 bases; J trimming: 4 bases; junction bases outside the gene matches: 4. CDR1 and CDR2 from the germline V gene are SQVTM and ANQGSEA. CDR3: CSVEDWGQGPDTQYF. In nucleotides, the CDR3 is TGCAGCGTTGAAGATTGGGGACAGGGGCCAGATACGCAGTATTTT.

Many counts were recorded for this clonotype. This chain joins TRBV2 and TRBJ2-3; 8 bases line up with TRBD1. The CDR3 sequence is 19 residues long. With V trimmed by 6 bases and J by 0 bases, 17 bases remained unmatched. Germline assignment: CDR1 SNHLY and CDR2 FYNNEI. CDR3: CASRRGQAFSFSSTDTQYF. CDR3 DNA sequence: TGTGCCAGCAGGCGGGGACAGGCCTTTTCTTTTTCAAGCACAGATACGCAGTATTTT.

Ten or more counts support this clonotype. The rearrangement uses TRBV7-6 and TRBJ2-5; 10 nucleotides line up with TRBD2. J lost 5 bases, V lost 5 bases, and 8 bases had no gene match. This CDR3 is built from 15 residues. Germline assignment: CDR1 SGHVS and CDR2 FNYEAQ. Here the CDR3 DNA reads TGTGCCAGCAGCGCCAGCGGGAGGGCTAGGGAGACCCAGTACTTC. Translated: CASSASGRARETQYF.

This clonotype was observed many times. CDR3 coding DNA: TGCGCCAGCAGCGTAAAGTACCAAGAGACCCAGTACTTC. Its protein is CASSVKYQETQYF. The V call is TRBV5-1, the J call TRBJ2-5; D unresolved. Germline-derived CDR1 and CDR2 are SGHRS and YFSETQ. Trimming removed 4 bases at V and 0 bases at J, with 7 bases between. The CDR3 covers 13 residues.

With respect to this clonotype: At one boundary the junction diverges from the germline segment, which might be a read error. The chain is built from TRBV27 and TRBJ2-3, with 12 bases aligning to TRBD2. The CDR3 covers 21 residues. In germline, CDR1 is MNHEY, CDR2 SMNVEV (reference sequence). CDR3 DNA: TGTGCTAGCAGTTTATTTTCGACTAGCGGGAGTTCATATGAGCGCGCAGATACGCAGTATTTT. Translated: CASSLFSTSGSSYERADTQYF.

This clonotype has only a few counts. The chain recombines TRBV5-1 with TRBJ1-1, with TRBD1 identical over 7 bases. J lost 4 bases, V lost 2 bases, and 8 bases had no gene match. The CDR3 extends over 15 amino acids. Germline CDR1 and CDR2: SGHRS and YFSETQ. This chain's CDR3 is CASSFLDRLGTEAFF. The CDR3 DNA reads as TGCGCCAGCAGCTTTCTGGACAGGCTCGGCACTGAAGCTTTCTTT.

The chain links TRBV10-3 to TRBJ2-3; D is undetermined. V was shortened by 6 bases and J by 6 bases, with 4 bases between the two germline ends. Germline values: CDR1 ENHRY, CDR2 SYGVKD. The CDR3 spans 10 residues. The CDR3 spells CAIRVDTQYF. The CDR3, as DNA: TGTGCCATCAGAGTGGATACGCAGTATTTT.

This clonotype has just a few counts. The chain joins TRBV5-6 to TRBJ1-1; D is undetermined. V gave up 5 bases and J gave up 0 bases, with 8 bases separating them. The germline V gene has CDR1 SGHDT and CDR2 YYEEEE. The CDR3 length is 13 residues. The CDR3 DNA reads TGTGCCAGCAGATCGGGCATGAACACTGAAGCTTTCTTT. Residues: CASRSGMNTEAFF.

This clonotype occurred many times. The CDR3 spells CASSPYRNTEAFF. The CDR3 DNA follows: TGTGCCAGCAGCCCCTACAGGAACACTGAAGCTTTCTTT. V is TRBV3-1 and J is TRBJ1-1; the D is unclear. CDR3 length equals 13 residues. CDR1 is LGHDT and CDR2 is YNNKEL in the germline V gene (reference sequence). V lost 4 bases and J 1 base, leaving 7 bases between the germline ends.

This clonotype has at least ten counts. The chain recombines TRBV7-9 with TRBJ1-1; D remains unclear. Germline CDR1 is SEHNR and CDR2 is FQNEAQ (reference sequence). The CDR3 contains 14 residues. Trimming took off 5 bases at V and 6 bases at J, with 16 bases between the two ends. The chain's CDR3 is CASSPPDTNPEAFF. The CDR3, as DNA: TGTGCCAGCAGCCCCCCAGACACTAATCCTGAAGCTTTCTTT.

This clonotype was found a few times. The gene calls are TRBV6-6 and TRBJ2-3; no reliable D call. Trimming removed 0 bases at V and 2 bases at J, with 3 bases between. This CDR3 has 13 amino acids. In germline, CDR1 is MNHNY, CDR2 SVGAGI (reference sequence). This chain's CDR3 is CASSYSNTDTQYF. The CDR3 DNA reads TGTGCCAGCAGTTACTCCAACACAGATACGCAGTATTTT.

This clonotype appeared many times. The chain joins TRBV11-2 to TRBJ2-3; D remains unclear. Germline assignment: CDR1 SGHAT and CDR2 FQNNGV. The CDR3 has 13 amino acids. Trimming removed 4 bases at V and 8 bases at J, with 13 bases between. CDR3 protein: CASSSVVLATQYF. The CDR3 bases are TGTGCCAGCAGCTCTGTCGTTCTCGCTACGCAGTATTTT.

Concerning this clonotype: Since a much larger clone is just one base distant, this may be a read error. The J gene is TRBJ2-4, the V gene TRBV7-9; D possibly matches TRBD1 or TRBD2 (5 bases each). CDR1 and CDR2 (germline): SEHNR, FQNEAQ (reference sequence). The CDR3 runs 15 residues. This CDR3 reads CASSSAGEGVNIEYF. CDR3 nucleotides: TGTGCCAGCAGCTCCGCCGGGGAAGGGGTAAACATTGAGTACTTC.

There are many counts of this clonotype. CDR3 residues: CASSRSSRGQETQYF. CDR3 bases: TGTGCCAGCTCAAGGTCTAGTCGCGGCCAAGAGACCCAGTACTTC. The rearrangement links TRBV18 to TRBJ2-5; D unresolved. This CDR3 is built from 15 residues. With 5 bases removed from V and 1 base from J, the gap between germline ends came to 14 bases. Germline V gene lookup returns CDR1 KGHSH and CDR2 LQKENI.

Note on this clonotype: A read error may be the cause here, since a much bigger clone is one base away. J is TRBJ1-4 and V is TRBV28; D call uncertain. CDR3 length: 16 amino acids. Germline loops: CDR1 MDHEN, CDR2 SYDVKM. V was clipped by 7 bases and J by 7 bases, with 22 bases between them. For the CDR3, the DNA is TGTGCCAGCATTGGGAAATGGCTCGGCGGACGTGAAAAACTGTTTTTT. This translates into CASIGKWLGGREKLFF. The whole variable domain, remainder taken from reference TRBV28 and TRBJ1-4, is DVKVTQSSRYLVKRTGEKVFLECVQDMDHENMFWYRQDPGLGLRLIYFSYDVKMKEKGDIPEGYSVSREKKERFSLILESASTNQTSMYLCASIGKWLGGREKLFFGSGTQLSVL.

This clonotype was seen repeatedly, ten times or more. V gene TRBV6-6 combines with J gene TRBJ2-7; D is uncertain. Trimming left V 6 bases short and J 3 bases short, with 12 bases between. CDR3 length equals 13 residues. The germline gives CDR1 MNHNY, CDR2 SVGAGI (reference sequence). CDR3 protein: CASSISAFYEQYF. The CDR3 region has the DNA TGTGCCAGCAGCATATCAGCGTTCTACGAGCAGTACTTC.

This clonotype was observed a handful of times. The gene calls are TRBV20-1 and TRBJ2-1, with 13 bases identical to TRBD2. V trimming: 1 base; J trimming: 15 bases; junction bases outside the gene matches: 9. CDR1 is DFQATT and CDR2 is SNEGSKA in the germline V gene (reference sequence). The CDR3 spans 14 residues. The CDR3, as DNA: TGCAGTGCTAGAGTCGAACTAGCGGGAGGGCCACGGTTCTTC. Protein sequence: CSARVELAGGPRFF.

This clonotype was seen many times. This sequence joins TRBV7-2 and TRBJ2-2; TRBD2 aligns across 7 bases. The CDR3 totals 16 residues. Per germline, CDR1 SGHTA and CDR2 FQGNSA. The V gene end was trimmed by 5 bases and the J gene end by 5 bases; junction bases not matched to a gene: 11. CDR3 coding DNA: TGTGCCAGCAGCCTACTTGGCACAGCGGGGACCGGGGAGCTGTTTTTT. As protein: CASSLLGTAGTGELFF. Using reference TRBV7-2 and TRBJ2-2 for the parts outside the CDR3, the full variable domain is GAGVSQSPSNKVTEKGKDVELRCDPISGHTALYWYRQSLGQGLEFLIYFQGNSAPDKSGLPSDRFSAERTGGSVSTLTIQRTQQEDSAVYLCASSLLGTAGTGELFFGEGSRLTVL.

This clonotype has only a few counts. The chain joins TRBV7-2 to TRBJ2-3, with TRBD2 matching over 7 bases. CDR3 length equals 15 residues. From germline, CDR1 is SGHTA and CDR2 FQGNSA. J lost 5 bases, V lost 2 bases, and 7 bases had no gene match. The CDR3 spells CASSLWGRGGDTQYF. The CDR3 DNA sequence: TGTGCCAGCAGCTTATGGGGGAGGGGAGGAGATACGCAGTATTTT.

This chain uses TRBV7-2 with TRBJ1-4; weak D call: TRBD1 (5 bases). Germline V gene sequence: CDR1 SGHTA, CDR2 FQGNSA. The V end was cut by 2 bases, the J end by 7 bases, with 17 bases between. This CDR3 is 16 amino acids long. The CDR3 DNA sequence: TGTGCCAGCAGCTTATCTCCGGCGGGGGGTGGTGAAAAACTGTTTTTT. Its translation: CASSLSPAGGGEKLFF.

Many counts were recorded for this clonotype. The V and J genes are TRBV6-2 or TRBV6-3 and TRBJ1-5; 7 bases are a match to TRBD1. The CDR3 extends over 15 amino acids. V gave up 6 bases and J gave up 3 bases; unmatched junction bases: 8. Germline V CDR1 and CDR2: MNHEY, SVGEGT. CDR3 DNA sequence: TGTGCCAGCAGCCTAGAGGGGACAGCCAATCAGCCCCAGCATTTT. It specifies CASSLEGTANQPQHF.

This clonotype was seen ten or more times. The chain links TRBV20-1 to TRBJ1-2; D perhaps matches TRBD1 (5 bases). V was shortened by 3 bases and J by 8 bases, with 19 bases between the two germline ends. Germline lookup yields CDR1 DFQATT and CDR2 SNEGSKA (reference sequence). The CDR3 runs 14 residues. CDR3 region: CSASLGQGRGGYTF. DNA for the CDR3: TGCAGTGCTAGTTTGGGGCAGGGAAGAGGCGGCTACACCTTC.

This clonotype showed up many times. This chain connects TRBV20-1 to TRBJ2-7, with a tentative D call TRBD2 (6 bases). This CDR3 comprises 12 residues. The V gene's germline CDR1 is DFQATT and CDR2 SNEGSKA (reference sequence). The V and J ends lost 6 bases and 5 bases respectively, with 14 bases between them. The CDR3 region is CSATGLNNEQYV. Written as DNA, the CDR3 is TGCAGTGCGACGGGACTCAATAACGAGCAGTACGTC.

This clonotype was counted many times. This chain connects TRBV11-1 to TRBJ2-5; a weak D match, TRBD1 (5 bases). This CDR3 spans 15 amino acids. Germline assignment: CDR1 SGHAT and CDR2 FQDESV (reference sequence). V was pared by 5 bases and J by 4 bases, with 17 bases between. DNA for the CDR3: TGTGCCAGCAGCCGTAGGGTCGGGCAGGGAGAGACCCAGTACTTC. Translating gives CASSRRVGQGETQYF.

This chain joins TRBV27 and TRBJ1-4; 7 nucleotides match TRBD1. Trimming at V came to 3 bases and at J to 5 bases, leaving 9 bases not matched to a gene. Germline loops: CDR1 MNHEY, CDR2 SMNVEV (reference sequence). CDR3 length: 16 residues. DNA for the CDR3: TGTGCCAGCAGTTTCTGGGGACAGTCTTCGAATGAAAAACTGTTTTTT. Translating gives CASSFWGQSSNEKLFF. Supplemented by reference TRBV27 and TRBJ1-4, the full variable domain reads EAQVTQNPRYLITVTGKKLTVTCSQNMNHEYMSWYRQDPGLGLRQIYYSMNVEVTDKGDVPEGYKVSRKEKRNFPLILESPSPNQTSLYFCASSFWGQSSNEKLFFGSGTQLSVL.

This clonotype was seen many times. The chain uses TRBV21-1 and TRBJ1-2; TRBD1 is taken as the D call from the table, unchecked against the DNA. TRBV21-1 is flagged as a pseudogene. This CDR3 spans 15 amino acids. CDR3 coding DNA: TGTGCCAGCAACCGACAGTGCACAGGTCGAAATGGCTACACCTTC. Encoded protein: CASNRQCTGRNGYTF.